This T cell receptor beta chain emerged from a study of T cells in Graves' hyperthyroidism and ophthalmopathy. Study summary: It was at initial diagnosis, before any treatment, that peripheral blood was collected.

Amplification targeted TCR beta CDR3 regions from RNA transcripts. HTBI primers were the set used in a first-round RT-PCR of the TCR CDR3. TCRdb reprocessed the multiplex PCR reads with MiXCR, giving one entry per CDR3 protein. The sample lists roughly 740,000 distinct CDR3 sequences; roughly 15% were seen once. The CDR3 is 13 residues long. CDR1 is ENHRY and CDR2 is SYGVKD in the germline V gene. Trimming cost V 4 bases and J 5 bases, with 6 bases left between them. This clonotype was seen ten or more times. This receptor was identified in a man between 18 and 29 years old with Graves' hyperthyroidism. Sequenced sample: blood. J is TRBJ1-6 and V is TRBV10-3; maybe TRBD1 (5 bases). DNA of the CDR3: TGTGCCATCAGTGGACAGCATAATTCACCCCTCCACTTT. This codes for CAISGQHNSPLHF.